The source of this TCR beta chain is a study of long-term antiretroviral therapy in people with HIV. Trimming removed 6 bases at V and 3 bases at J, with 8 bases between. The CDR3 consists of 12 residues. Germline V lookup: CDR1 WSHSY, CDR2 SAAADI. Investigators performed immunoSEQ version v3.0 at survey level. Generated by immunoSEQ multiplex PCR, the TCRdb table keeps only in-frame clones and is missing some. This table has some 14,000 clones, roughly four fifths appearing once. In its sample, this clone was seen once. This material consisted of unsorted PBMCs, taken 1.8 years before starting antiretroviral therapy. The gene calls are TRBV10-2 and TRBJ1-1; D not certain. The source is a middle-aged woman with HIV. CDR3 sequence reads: CASRTRYTEAFF. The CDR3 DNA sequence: TGCGCCAGCAGAACACGATACACTGAAGCTTTCTTT.